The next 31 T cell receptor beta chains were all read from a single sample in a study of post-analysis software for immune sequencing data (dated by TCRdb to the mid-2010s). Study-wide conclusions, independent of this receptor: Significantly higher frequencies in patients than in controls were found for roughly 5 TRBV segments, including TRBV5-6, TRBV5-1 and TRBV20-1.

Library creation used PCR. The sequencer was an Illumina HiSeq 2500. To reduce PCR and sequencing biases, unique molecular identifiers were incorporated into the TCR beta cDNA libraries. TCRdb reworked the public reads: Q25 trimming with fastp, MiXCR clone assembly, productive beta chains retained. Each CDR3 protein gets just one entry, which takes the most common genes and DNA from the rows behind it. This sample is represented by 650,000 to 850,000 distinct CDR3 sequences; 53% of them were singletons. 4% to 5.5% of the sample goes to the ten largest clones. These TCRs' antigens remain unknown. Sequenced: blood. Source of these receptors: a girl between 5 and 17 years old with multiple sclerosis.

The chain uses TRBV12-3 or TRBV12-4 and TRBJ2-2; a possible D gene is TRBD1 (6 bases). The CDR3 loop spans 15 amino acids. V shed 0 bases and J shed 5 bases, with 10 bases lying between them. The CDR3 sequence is CASSLARTATGELFF. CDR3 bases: TGTGCCAGCAGTTTAGCCAGGACAGCTACCGGGGAGCTGTTTTTT.

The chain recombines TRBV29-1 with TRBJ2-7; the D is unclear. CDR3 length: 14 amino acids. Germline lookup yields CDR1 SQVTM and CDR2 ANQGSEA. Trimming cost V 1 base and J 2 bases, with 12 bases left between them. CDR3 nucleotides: TGCAGCGTTGAAGTGGGCGGAATTACCTACGAGCAGTACTTC. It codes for CSVEVGGITYEQYF.

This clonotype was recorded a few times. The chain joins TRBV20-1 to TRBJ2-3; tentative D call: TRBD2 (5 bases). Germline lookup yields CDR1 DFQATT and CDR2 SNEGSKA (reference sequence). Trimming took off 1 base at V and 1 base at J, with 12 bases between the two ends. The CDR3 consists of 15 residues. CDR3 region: CSARGSLARTDTQYF. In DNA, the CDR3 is TGCAGTGCTAGAGGCTCCCTAGCCCGCACAGATACGCAGTATTTT.

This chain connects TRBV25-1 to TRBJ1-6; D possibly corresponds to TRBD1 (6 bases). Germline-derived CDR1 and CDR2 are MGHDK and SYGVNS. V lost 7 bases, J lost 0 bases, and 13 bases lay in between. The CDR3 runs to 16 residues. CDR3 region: CASTKGGSSYNSPLHF. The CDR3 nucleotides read TGTGCCAGCACCAAGGGGGGGAGCTCCTATAATTCACCCCTCCACTTT.

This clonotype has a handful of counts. CDR3 in amino acids: CATSRDPGITYEQYF. The CDR3 bases are TGTGCCACCAGCAGAGATCCGGGAATAACCTACGAGCAGTACTTC. The chain joins TRBV15 to TRBJ2-7, with D maybe TRBD2 (5 bases). Germline V gene lookup returns CDR1 LNHNV and CDR2 YYDKDF (reference sequence). The CDR3 consists of 15 residues. Deletions cut 0 bases from V and 2 bases from J, with 11 bases between.

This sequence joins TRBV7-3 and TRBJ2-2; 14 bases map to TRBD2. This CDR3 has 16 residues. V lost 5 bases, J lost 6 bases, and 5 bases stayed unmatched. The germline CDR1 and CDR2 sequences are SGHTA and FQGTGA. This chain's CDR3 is CASSLGTSGGPGELFF. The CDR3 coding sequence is TGTGCCAGCAGCCTGGGGACTAGCGGGGGCCCCGGGGAGCTGTTTTTT.

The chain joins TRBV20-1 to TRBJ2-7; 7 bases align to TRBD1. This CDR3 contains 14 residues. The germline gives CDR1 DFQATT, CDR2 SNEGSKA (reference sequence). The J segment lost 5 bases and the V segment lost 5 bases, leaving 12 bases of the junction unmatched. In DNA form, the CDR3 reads TGCAGTGCTGGGACAGCCGGTGTTTTCGACGAGCAGTACTTC. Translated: CSAGTAGVFDEQYF.

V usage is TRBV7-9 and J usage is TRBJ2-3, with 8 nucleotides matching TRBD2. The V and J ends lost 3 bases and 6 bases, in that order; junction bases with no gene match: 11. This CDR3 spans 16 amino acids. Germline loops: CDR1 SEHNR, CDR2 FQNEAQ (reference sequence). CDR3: CASSFSVIAGSDTQYF. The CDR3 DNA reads TGTGCCAGCAGCTTTTCCGTGATAGCGGGGTCGGATACGCAGTATTTT.

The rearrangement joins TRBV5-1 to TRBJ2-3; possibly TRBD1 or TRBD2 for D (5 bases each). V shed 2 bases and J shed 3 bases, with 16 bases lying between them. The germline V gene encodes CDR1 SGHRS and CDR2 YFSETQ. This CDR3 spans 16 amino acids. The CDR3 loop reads CASSFAVGTATDTQYF. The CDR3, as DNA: TGCGCCAGCAGCTTCGCGGTCGGGACGGCGACAGATACGCAGTATTTT.

CDR3 sequence reads: CASSLARDTQYF. The CDR3 DNA follows: TGTGCCAGCAGCTTAGCCCGGGATACGCAGTATTTT. V gene TRBV7-8 combines with J gene TRBJ2-3, with D hard to call. Germline assignment: CDR1 SGHVS and CDR2 FQNEAQ. V was clipped by 0 bases and J by 6 bases, with 4 bases between them. The CDR3 sequence is 12 residues long.

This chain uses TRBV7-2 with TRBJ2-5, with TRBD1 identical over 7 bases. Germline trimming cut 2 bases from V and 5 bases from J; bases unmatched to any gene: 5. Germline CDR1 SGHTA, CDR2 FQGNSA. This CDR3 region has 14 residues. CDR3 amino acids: CTSSLLRGRETQYF. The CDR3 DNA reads TGTACCAGCAGCTTACTAAGGGGGCGGGAGACCCAGTACTTC.

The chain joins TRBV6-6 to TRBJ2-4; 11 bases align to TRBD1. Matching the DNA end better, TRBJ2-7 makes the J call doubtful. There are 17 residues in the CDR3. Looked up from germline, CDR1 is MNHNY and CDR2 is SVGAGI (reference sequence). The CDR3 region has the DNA TGTGCCAGCAGTTACTGGGGACAGGGGGTTAGGGCCTACGAGCAGTACTTC. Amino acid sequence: CASSYWGQGVRAYEQYF.

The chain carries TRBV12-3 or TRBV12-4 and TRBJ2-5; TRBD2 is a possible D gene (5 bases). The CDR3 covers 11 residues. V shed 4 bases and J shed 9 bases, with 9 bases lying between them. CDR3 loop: CASSSERAQYF. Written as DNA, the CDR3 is TGTGCCAGCAGTTCAGAGAGGGCCCAGTACTTC.

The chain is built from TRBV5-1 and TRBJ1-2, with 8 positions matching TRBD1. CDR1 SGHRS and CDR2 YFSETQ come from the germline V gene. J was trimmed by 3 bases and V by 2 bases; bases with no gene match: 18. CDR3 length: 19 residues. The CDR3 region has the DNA TGCGCCAGCAGCTTAAGGGTTATCCCCCAGGGGGCGCTTGACTATGGCTACACCTTC. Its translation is CASSLRVIPQGALDYGYTF.

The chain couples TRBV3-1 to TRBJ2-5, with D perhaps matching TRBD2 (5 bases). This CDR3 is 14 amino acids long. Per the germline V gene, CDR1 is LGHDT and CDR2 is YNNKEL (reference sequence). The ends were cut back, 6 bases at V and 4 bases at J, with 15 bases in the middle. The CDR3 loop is CASSLRAGGETQYF. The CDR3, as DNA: TGTGCCAGCAGTTTAAGGGCGGGCGGAGAGACCCAGTACTTC.

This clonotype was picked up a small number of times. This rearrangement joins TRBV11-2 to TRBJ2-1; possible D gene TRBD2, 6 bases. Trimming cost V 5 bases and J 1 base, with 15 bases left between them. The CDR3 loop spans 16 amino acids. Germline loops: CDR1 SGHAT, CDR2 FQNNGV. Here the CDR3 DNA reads TGTGCCAGCAGCCCCGTGGGGGGAGGATCCTACAATGAGCAGTTCTTC. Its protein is CASSPVGGGSYNEQFF.

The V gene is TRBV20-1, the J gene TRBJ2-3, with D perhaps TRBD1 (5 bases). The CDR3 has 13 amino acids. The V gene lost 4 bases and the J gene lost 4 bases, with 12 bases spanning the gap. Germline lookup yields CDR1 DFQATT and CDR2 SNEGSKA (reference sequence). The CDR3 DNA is TGCAGTGCTAACAACCCAGGGCCAGATACGCAGTATTTT. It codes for CSANNPGPDTQYF.

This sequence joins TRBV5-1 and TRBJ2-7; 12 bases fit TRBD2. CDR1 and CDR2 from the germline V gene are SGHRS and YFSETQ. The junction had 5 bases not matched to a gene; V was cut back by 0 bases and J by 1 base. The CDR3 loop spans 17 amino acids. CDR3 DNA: TGCGCCAGCAGCTTGGAACTAGCGGGAGGCTTTTCCTACGAGCAGTACTTC. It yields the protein CASSLELAGGFSYEQYF.

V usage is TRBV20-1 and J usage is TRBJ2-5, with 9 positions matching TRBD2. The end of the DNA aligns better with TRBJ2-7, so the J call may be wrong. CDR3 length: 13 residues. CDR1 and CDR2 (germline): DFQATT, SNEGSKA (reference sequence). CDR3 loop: CSAVEVAGAEQYF. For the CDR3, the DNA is TGCAGTGCAGTGGAGGTAGCGGGAGCCGAGCAGTACTTC.

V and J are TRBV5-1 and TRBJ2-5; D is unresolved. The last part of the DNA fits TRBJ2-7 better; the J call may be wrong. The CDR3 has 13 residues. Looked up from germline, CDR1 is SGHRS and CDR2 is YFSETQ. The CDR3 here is CASSLRAHYEQYF. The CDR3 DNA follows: TGCGCCAGCAGCTTGCGCGCCCACTACGAGCAGTACTTC.

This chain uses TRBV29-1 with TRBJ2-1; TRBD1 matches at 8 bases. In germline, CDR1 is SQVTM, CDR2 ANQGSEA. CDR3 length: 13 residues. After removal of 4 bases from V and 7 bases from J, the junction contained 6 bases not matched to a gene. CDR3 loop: CSVGGTGLNEQFF. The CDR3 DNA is TGCAGCGTTGGGGGGACAGGCCTTAATGAGCAGTTCTTC.

CDR3 amino acids: CASRGTGLLDEQFF. DNA for the CDR3: TGTGCCAGCAGGGGGACAGGCCTACTTGATGAGCAGTTCTTC. This chain connects TRBV6-5 to TRBJ2-1, with 8 bases that match TRBD1. This CDR3 has 14 residues. V dropped 6 bases and J dropped 8; count of bases not matched to a gene: 9. Germline values: CDR1 MNHEY, CDR2 SVGAGI.

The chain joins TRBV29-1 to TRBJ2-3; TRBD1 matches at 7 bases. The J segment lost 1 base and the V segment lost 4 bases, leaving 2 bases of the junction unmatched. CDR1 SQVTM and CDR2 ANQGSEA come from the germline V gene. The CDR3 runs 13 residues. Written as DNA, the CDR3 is TGCAGCGTTGCGGGACAGCGCACAGATACGCAGTATTTT. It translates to CSVAGQRTDTQYF.

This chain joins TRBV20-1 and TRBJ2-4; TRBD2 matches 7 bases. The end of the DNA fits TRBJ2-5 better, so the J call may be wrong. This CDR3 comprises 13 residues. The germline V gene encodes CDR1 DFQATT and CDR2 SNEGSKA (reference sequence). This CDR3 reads CSARDGRGETQYF. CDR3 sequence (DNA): TGCAGTGCTAGAGATGGGAGGGGTGAGACCCAGTACTTC.

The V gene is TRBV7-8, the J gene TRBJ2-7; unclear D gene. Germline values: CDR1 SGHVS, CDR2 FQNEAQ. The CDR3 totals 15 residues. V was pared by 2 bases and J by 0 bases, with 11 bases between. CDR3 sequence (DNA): TGTGCCAGCAGCTTAAAGGAATCTATCTCCTACGAGCAGTACTTC. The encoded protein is CASSLKESISYEQYF.

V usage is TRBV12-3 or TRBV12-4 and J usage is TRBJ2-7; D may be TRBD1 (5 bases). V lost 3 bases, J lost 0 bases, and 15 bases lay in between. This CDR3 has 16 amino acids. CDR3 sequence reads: CASSFWGRRTSYEQYF. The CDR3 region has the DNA TGTGCCAGCAGTTTCTGGGGCAGGCGAACCTCCTACGAGCAGTACTTC.

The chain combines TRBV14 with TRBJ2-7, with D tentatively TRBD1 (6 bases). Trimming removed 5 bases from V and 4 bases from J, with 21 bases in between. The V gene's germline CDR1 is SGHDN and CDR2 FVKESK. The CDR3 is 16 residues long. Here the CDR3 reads CASSVLPRDILYEQYF. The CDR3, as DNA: TGTGCCAGCAGCGTCCTCCCCCGGGACATTTTATACGAGCAGTACTTC.

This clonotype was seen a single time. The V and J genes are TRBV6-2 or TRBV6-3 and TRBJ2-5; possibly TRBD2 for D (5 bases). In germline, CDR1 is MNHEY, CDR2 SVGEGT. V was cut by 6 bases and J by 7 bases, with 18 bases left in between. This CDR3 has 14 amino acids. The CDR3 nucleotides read TGTGCCAGCAGAGAAGACGGGGTTCCGGGGACCCAGTACTTC. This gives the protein CASREDGVPGTQYF.

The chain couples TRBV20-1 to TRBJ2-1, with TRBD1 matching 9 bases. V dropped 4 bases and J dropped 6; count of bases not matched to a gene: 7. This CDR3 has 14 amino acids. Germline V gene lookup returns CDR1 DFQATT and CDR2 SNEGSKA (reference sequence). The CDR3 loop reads CSATRQGDVNEQFF. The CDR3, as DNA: TGCAGTGCTACAAGACAGGGGGACGTCAATGAGCAGTTCTTC.

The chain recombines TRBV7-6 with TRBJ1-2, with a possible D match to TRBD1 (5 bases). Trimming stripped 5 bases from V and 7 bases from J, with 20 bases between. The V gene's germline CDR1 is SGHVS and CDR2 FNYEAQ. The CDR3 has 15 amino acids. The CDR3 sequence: CASSLGAFARGGYTF. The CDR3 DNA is TGTGCCAGCAGCCTTGGGGCCTTCGCTAGGGGTGGCTACACCTTC.

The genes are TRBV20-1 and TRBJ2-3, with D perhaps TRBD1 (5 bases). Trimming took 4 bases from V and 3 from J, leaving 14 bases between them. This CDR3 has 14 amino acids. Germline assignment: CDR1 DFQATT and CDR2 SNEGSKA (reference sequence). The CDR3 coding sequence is TGCAGTGCTAATGACGGAAGGGGAACAGATACGCAGTATTTT. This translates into CSANDGRGTDTQYF.